A selection of T cell receptor beta chains follows, all from one sample in a study of CD8 T cells in Susac syndrome. TCRdb re-called the immunoSEQ multiplex PCR reads through MiXCR, storing one row per CDR3 protein. This sample yields 95,000 to 150,000 distinct CDR3 sequences, of which over 90% are seen a single time; more than 0.25% belongs to the top ten. The sample taken for sequencing was CD8+ T cells from PBMCs. Every receptor here comes from a human donor with Susac syndrome. The CDR3 runs from the conserved cysteine through the conserved F or W. D genes are given only for firm matches. For some rows the clone size is stated as once, few or many, or as a class when expanded; others skip it.

abundance	v_gene	len	j_gene	d_gene	CDR3nt	CDR3aa
-	TRBV18	16	TRBJ2-3	TRBD2	TGTGCCAGCTCGGAGGGGCTAGCGGTCCTCACAGATACGCAGTATTTT	CASSEGLAVLTDTQYF
-	TRBV27	13	TRBJ2-7	-	TGTGTCTCACAGTTTATGGGTTCCTACGAGCAGTACTTC	CVSQFMGSYEQYF
-	TRBV7-8	16	TRBJ2-3	TRBD2	TGTGCCAGCAGCTTACTGACTAGCGGGGACACAGATACGCAGTATTTT	CASSLLTSGDTDTQYF
-	TRBV30	13	TRBJ2-1	-	TGTGCATCCACCCGATTACCCTACAATGAGCAGTTCTTC	CASTRLPYNEQFF
-	TRBV24-1	14	TRBJ2-3	-	TGTGCCACCAGTCCAGGCGTGAGCACAGATACGCAGTATTTT	CATSPGVSTDTQYF
-	TRBV5-1	12	TRBJ2-7	-	TGCGCCAGCAAAGCAGGGACGTACGAGCAGTACTTC	CASKAGTYEQYF
-	TRBV11-2	13	TRBJ1-1	-	TGTGCCAGCAGCCAGGACGGGTGGACTGAAGCTTTCTTT	CASSQDGWTEAFF
-	TRBV29-1	14	TRBJ1-4	-	TGCAGCGTCAGAACCGGGGGCTGGGATGAAAAACTGTTTTTT	CSVRTGGWDEKLFF
-	TRBV20-1	14	TRBJ1-6	-	TGCAGTGCTAGAGTGGGCGGGGGCCGGTCACCCCTCCACTTT	CSARVGGGRSPLHF
once	TRBV12-3/TRBV12-4	12	TRBJ2-1	-	TGTGCCAGCAGTTTTCCGGGGCTTAGTCGGTTCTTC	CASSFPGLSRFF
-	TRBV7-9	17	TRBJ1-2	-	TGTGCCAGCAGCTTAGGTCCAAAGCGCACTCTCAACTATGGCTACACCTTC	CASSLGPKRTLNYGYTF
-	TRBV4-3	13	TRBJ2-5	-	TGCGCCAGCAGCCTAGAAAAGGGGAAGACCCAGTACTTC	CASSLEKGKTQYF
once	TRBV3-1	14	TRBJ2-7	TRBD2	TGTGCCAGCAGCCAAGATTGGGAGGGCGGCGAGCAGTACTTC	CASSQDWEGGEQYF
-	TRBV12-3/TRBV12-4	11	TRBJ1-3	-	TGTGCCAGCAGTTTAGTGGACACCATATATTTT	CASSLVDTIYF
-	TRBV30	13	TRBJ2-7	-	TGTGCCTCTTACTTAGACAGCTCCTACGAGCAGTACTTC	CASYLDSSYEQYF
-	TRBV5-1	15	TRBJ2-1	TRBD1	TGCGCCAGCAGCTGGGGACAGGGGCTAATCAATGAGCAGTTCTTC	CASSWGQGLINEQFF
-	TRBV9	12	TRBJ1-4	-	TGTGCCAGCAGCCCCCAGTCGGAGGAACTGTTTTTT	CASSPQSEELFF
-	TRBV20-1	15	TRBJ2-5	TRBD2	TGCAGTGCTAGAGAGGCGGGGGGGCCTCAAGAGACCCAGTACTTC	CSAREAGGPQETQYF
once	TRBV6-2/TRBV6-3	14	TRBJ2-1	TRBD2	TGTGCCAGCGCGAATGGGCGGGGGGTCAATGAGCAGTTCTTC	CASANGRGVNEQFF
-	TRBV14	13	TRBJ1-2	TRBD1	TGTGCCAGCAGTCACAGGACAGGGCTTGGCTACACCTTC	CASSHRTGLGYTF
-	TRBV7-6	16	TRBJ2-7	TRBD1	TGTGCCAGCAGCTTCTTCACCGGACAGGGGGCCTACGAGCAGTACTTC	CASSFFTGQGAYEQYF
-	TRBV5-1	16	TRBJ1-2	TRBD1	TGCGCCAGCAGCTTGGCCCCGGGACAGGCCATCTATGGCTACACCTTC	CASSLAPGQAIYGYTF
-	TRBV29-1	14	TRBJ2-1	-	TGCAGCGTTGAGAGATGGGACCCGTATAATGAGCAGTTCTTC	CSVERWDPYNEQFF
-	TRBV25-1	15	TRBJ1-2	-	TGTGCCAGCAGTGGGGGGACCGATTGGCGCTATGGCTACACCTTC	CASSGGTDWRYGYTF
-	TRBV20-1	16	TRBJ2-7	-	TGCAGTGCTAGAGTCGAGGGGACGTGGCAGCGCTACGAGCAGTACTTC	CSARVEGTWQRYEQYF
-	TRBV6-2/TRBV6-3	16	TRBJ2-7	TRBD2	TGTGCCAGCAGTCCCCCCGAGGGACTAGCGGCAAGAGAGCAGTACTTC	CASSPPEGLAAREQYF
-	TRBV7-9	15	TRBJ1-2	-	TGTGCCAGCAGCTTAGGTGTAGGAGAGTACTATGGCTACACCTTC	CASSLGVGEYYGYTF
-	TRBV21-1	13	TRBJ2-7	-	TGTGCCAGCAGCAAAGGACGACAATACGAGCAGTACTTC	CASSKGRQYEQYF
-	TRBV29-1	13	TRBJ2-5	-	TGCAGCGTTGAAAGGTCAGCACAAGAGACCCAGTACTTC	CSVERSAQETQYF
-	TRBV13	12	TRBJ2-4	-	TGTGCCAGCAGCTTCACAGAAAACATTCAGTACTTC	CASSFTENIQYF
-	TRBV5-1	14	TRBJ1-1	-	TGCGCCAGCACCGAGTGGGGAACCAACACTGAAGCTTTCTTT	CASTEWGTNTEAFF
once	TRBV5-6	12	TRBJ2-5	TRBD2	TGTGCCAGCAGCGGGGAGGGGGAGACCCAGTACTTC	CASSGEGETQYF
-	TRBV13	13	TRBJ2-5	-	TGTGCCAGCAGCTTCAGGGATCAAGAGACCCAGTACTTC	CASSFRDQETQYF
once	TRBV6-1	18	TRBJ2-1	TRBD2	TGTGCCAGCAGTCCCCTGCCCTTAGCGGGGATGTCCTACAATGAGCAGTTCTTC	CASSPLPLAGMSYNEQFF
-	TRBV9	13	TRBJ2-2	-	TGTGCCAGCAGCGTAGTGGGTGGCGGGGAGCTGTTTTTT	CASSVVGGGELFF
-	TRBV5-6	14	TRBJ2-1	TRBD2	TGTGCCAGCAGCTTGGAGCGGGGACACAATGAGCAGTTCTTC	CASSLERGHNEQFF
-	TRBV19	15	TRBJ1-1	-	TGTGCCAGTACCCCGACGTTAGGGGAGGTCACTGAAGCTTTCTTT	CASTPTLGEVTEAFF
-	TRBV30	13	TRBJ2-1	TRBD1	TGTGCCTGGGTTGGACAGGAGTACAATGAGCAGTTCTTC	CAWVGQEYNEQFF
-	TRBV20-1	17	TRBJ2-4	TRBD2	TGCAGTGCTAGAACCCCCTGGGCGGGGGGATCCAAAAACATTCAGTACTTC	CSARTPWAGGSKNIQYF